The 16 T cell receptor beta chains reported below all come from one sample, sequenced in a study of OX40 agonist ivuxolimab in advanced cancers. Here immunoSEQ multiplex PCR was the method, and the copy in TCRdb shows in-frame clones only, minus some. The sample contains under 45,000 clones, approximately 78% of which appear only once. The material was CD4+ or CD8+ T cells sorted from blood, obtained in a trial of the OX40 agonist ivuxolimab. These receptor sequences come from an adult with an advanced solid tumor such as melanoma, head and neck, liver or kidney cancer.

This clone is judged medium-sized. The chain couples TRBV25-1 to TRBJ1-5; no firm D call. The germline V gene encodes CDR1 MGHDK and CDR2 SYGVNS. V lost 4 bases and J lost 7, with 11 bases in between. CDR3 length: 13 amino acids. The CDR3 is CASSASGLQPQHF. Here the CDR3 DNA reads TGTGCCAGCAGTGCTTCCGGGTTACAGCCCCAGCATTTT.

The rearrangement links TRBV6-4 to TRBJ2-7; D possibly corresponds to TRBD1 (5 bases). The CDR3 sequence is 12 residues long. The V gene lost 8 bases and the J gene lost 9 bases, with 17 bases spanning the gap. The germline V gene encodes CDR1 MRHNA and CDR2 SNTAGT. The CDR3 loop is CASRSNDSWQYF. The DNA for the CDR3 is TGTGCCAGCCGGTCAAATGACAGTTGGCAGTACTTC.

In DNA, the CDR3 is TGCGCCAGCAGCTTGGAAGGGACTAGCGGCACAGATACGCAGTATTTT. Protein sequence: CASSLEGTSGTDTQYF. The chain uses TRBV5-1 and TRBJ2-3, with 10 bases identical to TRBD2. The germline CDR1 and CDR2 sequences are SGHRS and YFSETQ. The CDR3 loop spans 16 amino acids. Trimming removed 0 bases from V and 1 base from J; junction bases left unmatched: 2.

The gene calls are TRBV7-8 and TRBJ2-1; 9 bases match TRBD2. V dropped 2 bases and J dropped 0; count of bases not matched to a gene: 2. The CDR3 length is 16 residues. Germline V CDR1 and CDR2: SGHVS, FQNEAQ. The CDR3 sequence is CASSLSSGDSYNEQFF. CDR3 in DNA: TGTGCCAGCAGCTTATCTAGCGGGGACTCCTACAATGAGCAGTTCTTC.

In nucleotides, the CDR3 is TGTGCCAGCAGCGTCCGTACAGGGGCAGAGACCCAGTACTTC. Translated, it gives CASSVRTGAETQYF. The chain has TRBV9 and TRBJ2-5; 7 bases line up with TRBD1. The CDR3 covers 14 residues. Germline V gene lookup returns CDR1 SGDLS and CDR2 YYNGEE. V gave up 2 bases and J gave up 4 bases; unmatched junction bases: 5. Supplemented by reference TRBV9 and TRBJ2-5, the full variable domain reads DSGVTQTPKHLITATGQRVTLRCSPRSGDLSVYWYQQSLDQGLQFLIQYYNGEERAKGNILERFSAQQFPDLHSELNLSSLELGDSALYFCASSVRTGAETQYFGPGTRLLVL.

The rearrangement joins TRBV19 to TRBJ2-5, with TRBD2 matching 10 bases. Looked up from germline, CDR1 is LNHDA and CDR2 is SQIVND (reference sequence). J was trimmed by 5 bases and V by 5 bases; bases with no gene match: 8. The CDR3 extends over 15 amino acids. The DNA for the CDR3 is TGTGCCAGTAGTGTTAGCGGGGGGCCGGACGAGACCCAGTACTTC. Encoded protein: CASSVSGGPDETQYF.

The V and J genes are TRBV5-1 and TRBJ1-4, with TRBD1 as a possible D gene (6 bases). Trimming cost V 4 bases and J 3 bases, with 10 bases left between them. The CDR3 has 14 residues. Germline CDR1 is SGHRS and CDR2 is YFSETQ. For the CDR3, the DNA is TGCGCCAGCAGCATAACAGGGTCTAATGAAAAACTGTTTTTT. Amino acids: CASSITGSNEKLFF.

This clone was seen just once. J is TRBJ2-1 and V is TRBV9; TRBD1 or TRBD2 may be the D gene (5 bases each). The germline V and J ends were trimmed by 0 bases and 7 bases, with 14 bases remaining between them. Germline V lookup: CDR1 SGDLS, CDR2 YYNGEE. The CDR3 has 15 amino acids. CDR3 protein: CASSVVDGAGNEQFF. The CDR3 DNA is TGTGCCAGCAGCGTAGTTGACGGGGCAGGGAATGAGCAGTTCTTC. The whole variable domain, remainder taken from reference TRBV9 and TRBJ2-1, is DSGVTQTPKHLITATGQRVTLRCSPRSGDLSVYWYQQSLDQGLQFLIQYYNGEERAKGNILERFSAQQFPDLHSELNLSSLELGDSALYFCASSVVDGAGNEQFFGPGTRLTVL.

The chain links TRBV5-1 to TRBJ1-1; TRBD1 might be the D (6 bases). The V and J ends lost 7 bases and 6 bases respectively, with 16 bases between them. The germline V gene has CDR1 SGHRS and CDR2 YFSETQ. This CDR3 spans 13 amino acids. The CDR3 spells CASSTEGVAEAFF. CDR3 sequence (DNA): TGCGCCAGCTCCACCGAGGGGGTGGCTGAAGCTTTCTTT.

The chain carries TRBV5-5 and TRBJ2-2; the match to TRBD2 covers 13 bases. The germline CDR1 and CDR2 sequences are SGHKS and YYEKEE (reference sequence). V lost 4 bases to trimming and J lost 4 bases; unmatched junction nucleotides: 10. CDR3 size: 18 residues. Here the CDR3 DNA reads TGTGCCAGCAGCCCCGTAGGACTAGCGGGAGTTGTCACCGGGGAGCTGTTTTTT. Its translation: CASSPVGLAGVVTGELFF.

V usage is TRBV27 and J usage is TRBJ2-1; D remains ambiguous. The germline CDR1 and CDR2 sequences are MNHEY and SMNVEV (reference sequence). The CDR3 is 14 residues long. Trimming pared 6 bases from V and 8 bases from J, leaving 17 bases between. The CDR3 sequence is CASSLMGSSYEQFF. CDR3 DNA: TGTGCCAGCAGCCTCATGGGGTCCAGCTATGAGCAGTTCTTC.

This clone showed up just a few times. V is TRBV7-9 and J is TRBJ1-5; D possibly corresponds to TRBD1 (5 bases). This CDR3 contains 15 residues. Germline CDR1 is SEHNR and CDR2 is FQNEAQ (reference sequence). V was pared by 1 base and J by 4 bases, with 11 bases between. The CDR3 nucleotides are TGTGCCAGCAGCTTAGTAGGGGCCAGTAATCAGCCCCAGCATTTT. The encoded protein is CASSLVGASNQPQHF.

In its sample, this clone was seen once. The chain is built from TRBV28 and TRBJ2-2; 10 bases map to TRBD1. The CDR3 covers 13 residues. Germline V lookup: CDR1 MDHEN, CDR2 SYDVKM. The CDR3 loop is CANRQGATGELFF. The CDR3 DNA reads TGTGCTAACCGACAGGGGGCAACCGGGGAGCTGTTTTTT. Variable domain in full (rest from reference TRBV28 and TRBJ2-2): DVKVTQSSRYLVKRTGEKVFLECVQDMDHENMFWYRQDPGLGLRLIYFSYDVKMKEKGDIPEGYSVSREKKERFSLILESASTNQTSMYLCANRQGATGELFFGEGSRLTVL.

The chain links TRBV6-5 to TRBJ2-3; no clear D gene. The V end was cut by 6 bases, the J end by 5 bases, with 9 bases between. Germline lookup yields CDR1 MNHEY and CDR2 SVGAGI. The CDR3 has 12 amino acids. CDR3 loop: CASSPRLDTQYF. In nucleotides, the CDR3 is TGTGCCAGCAGCCCGAGGCTAGATACGCAGTATTTT.

The rearrangement links TRBV4-3 to TRBJ2-5; the D gene is possibly TRBD2 (5 bases). The CDR3 length is 12 residues. Germline V gives CDR1 LGHNA, CDR2 YSLEER. The ends were cut back, 8 bases at V and 7 bases at J, with 14 bases in the middle. The CDR3 bases are TGCGCCAGCGGGGAGCGCTTAGGGACCCAGTACTTC. Encoded protein: CASGERLGTQYF.

V gene TRBV30 combines with J gene TRBJ1-1; TRBD1 is a possible D gene (5 bases). This CDR3 is 14 amino acids long. Per the germline V gene, CDR1 is GTSNPN and CDR2 is SVGIG (reference sequence). Trimming pared 4 bases from V and 0 bases from J, leaving 12 bases between. The CDR3 sequence is CAWTRGGMNTEAFF. In DNA form, the CDR3 reads TGTGCCTGGACACGGGGCGGAATGAACACTGAAGCTTTCTTT.